The 5 T cell receptor beta chains listed next were all sequenced from one sample in a study of T cell changes during pregnancy in multiple sclerosis. Clones were read by immunoSEQ multiplex PCR, and TCRdb kept only the in-frame ones, dropping some. In the table there are about 80,000 clones, 90% to 95% of which are singletons. Sample: peripheral blood, taken before pregnancy. These receptors were taken from a female donor with multiple sclerosis, enrolled in a pregnancy study.

V is TRBV27 and J is TRBJ2-7; 9 positions agree with TRBD1. V lost 10 bases and J lost 5; bases outside the gene matches: 15. Germline assignment: CDR1 MNHEY and CDR2 SMNVEV (reference sequence). This CDR3 is 15 amino acids long. The CDR3 sequence: CATGTGWEHRDEQYF. DNA of the CDR3: TGTGCCACCGGGACAGGGTGGGAGCATAGGGACGAGCAGTACTTC.

J is TRBJ2-1 and V is TRBV7-9, with 9 positions matching TRBD2. Germline loops: CDR1 SEHNR, CDR2 FQNEAQ (reference sequence). J lost 3 bases, V lost 4 bases, and 16 bases had no gene match. CDR3 length equals 19 residues. The CDR3 DNA reads TGTGCCAGCAGCTCCTCGTCAAAATCCGGCGGGGGGGACTACAATGAGCAGTTCTTC. Residues: CASSSSSKSGGGDYNEQFF.

The genes are TRBV5-1 and TRBJ2-7; weak D call: TRBD1 (6 bases). Trimming cost V 0 bases and J 5 bases, with 9 bases left between them. The germline V gene encodes CDR1 SGHRS and CDR2 YFSETQ. This CDR3 comprises 13 residues. The CDR3 protein is CASSLGQGNEQYF. The CDR3 nucleotides read TGCGCCAGCAGCTTGGGTCAGGGGAACGAGCAGTACTTC.

V usage is TRBV27 and J usage is TRBJ2-3, with D maybe TRBD1 (6 bases). The CDR3 spans 13 residues. Trimming took off 9 bases at V and 4 bases at J, with 14 bases between the two ends. The germline V gene encodes CDR1 MNHEY and CDR2 SMNVEV (reference sequence). The CDR3 DNA follows: TGTGCCAGTGGTCTGGGGGCCTCAGATACGCAGTATTTT. Residues: CASGLGASDTQYF.

The sample holds one count of this clone. This rearrangement joins TRBV19 to TRBJ1-2; 10 positions agree with TRBD1. After removal of 5 bases from V and 4 bases from J, the junction contained 7 bases not matched to a gene. This CDR3 spans 15 amino acids. From germline, CDR1 is LNHDA and CDR2 SQIVND (reference sequence). Here the CDR3 DNA reads TGTGCCAGTAGTGGAGACAGGGGGCTTTTCTATGGCTACACCTTC. It specifies CASSGDRGLFYGYTF.